Detailed here is one T cell receptor (beta chain). Antigen unknown. The data derive from a study of T cell responses to AZD1222 COVID-19 vaccine. Whole-study findings and limits: Nearly half of the spike-specific TCRs reportedly recognize variant regions that carry no mutations.

The table came from immunoSEQ multiplex PCR; TCRdb's copy has only in-frame clones and leaves some out. Here the sample spans around 140,000 clones, about nine tenths being singletons. The clonotype comes from an adult who received the AZD1222 COVID-19 vaccine. The starting material was peripheral blood, obtained 28 days after the second AZD1222 dose.

The CDR3 bases are TGTGCCAGCAGCTTACAGAGCGGGGGGGCAGAGACCCAGTACTTC. It specifies CASSLQSGGAETQYF. The gene calls are TRBV11-1 and TRBJ2-5; 10 positions match TRBD2. This CDR3 has 15 residues. CDR1 is SGHAT and CDR2 is FQDESV in the germline V gene (reference sequence). The V and J ends lost 2 bases and 4 bases, in that order; junction bases with no gene match: 4.